Listed below are T cell receptor beta chains from one sample, sequenced in a study of blood T cell repertoires in COVID-19. Using immunoSEQ multiplex PCR, the repertoire was profiled, and TCRdb retains in-frame clones only, with some absent. The sample contains 250,000 or so clones, about nine tenths of which appear only once. The sequenced sample was peripheral blood. The receptors derive from a woman aged 40 to 50 who had recovered from COVID-19. CDR3s include the opening cysteine and the closing phenylalanine or tryptophan. Each record gives: D gene, J gene, V gene, clone size, CDR3 protein, CDR3 DNA. D genes are given only for firm matches. Size values are once, few and many counts, or a class for expanded clones, and some rows have none.

D: TRBD2
J: TRBJ2-1
V: TRBV12-5
size: NA
CDR3: CASATDQPTSGAYNEQFF
DNA: TGTGCTAGTGCCACCGACCAACCGACTAGCGGGGCCTACAATGAGCAGTTCTTC

D: TRBD1
J: TRBJ2-3
V: TRBV9
size: NA
CDR3: CASSVMDRELPADTQYF
DNA: TGTGCCAGCAGCGTAATGGACAGGGAGTTACCGGCAGATACGCAGTATTTT

D: NA
J: TRBJ1-1
V: TRBV19
size: NA
CDR3: CASRAGDTEAFF
DNA: TGTGCCAGTAGGGCGGGAGACACTGAAGCTTTCTTT

D: TRBD1
J: TRBJ1-2
V: TRBV19
size: NA
CDR3: CASEEGGQGLPGYTF
DNA: TGTGCCAGTGAAGAAGGGGGACAGGGTCTTCCAGGCTACACCTTC

D: NA
J: TRBJ1-4
V: TRBV11-1
size: NA
CDR3: CASSRLELPPKKLFF
DNA: TGTGCCAGCAGCCGCCTCGAACTTCCTCCGAAAAAACTGTTTTTT

D: TRBD1
J: TRBJ1-2
V: TRBV19
size: once
CDR3: CASRPGQGVPGYTF
DNA: TGTGCCAGTAGACCGGGACAGGGTGTTCCTGGCTACACCTTC

D: NA
J: TRBJ2-7
V: TRBV2
size: many
CDR3: CASNPGAYEQYF
DNA: TGTGCCAGCAACCCAGGGGCCTACGAGCAGTACTTC

D: TRBD1
J: TRBJ2-6
V: TRBV19
size: once
CDR3: CASRSGGAGANVLTF
DNA: TGTGCCAGTAGGTCAGGGGGCGCTGGGGCCAACGTCCTGACTTTC

D: NA
J: TRBJ2-7
V: TRBV2
size: once
CDR3: CASSEAGGQLYEQYF
DNA: TGTGCCAGCAGTGAAGCGGGTGGACAGCTATACGAGCAGTACTTC

D: TRBD2
J: TRBJ2-3
V: TRBV30
size: NA
CDR3: CAWSGLAASTDTQYF
DNA: TGTGCCTGGAGCGGCCTAGCGGCAAGCACAGATACGCAGTATTTT

D: TRBD1
J: TRBJ2-1
V: TRBV18
size: NA
CDR3: CASSRVGTVNEQFF
DNA: TGTGCCAGCTCCCGAGTGGGGACAGTCAATGAGCAGTTCTTC

D: NA
J: TRBJ1-2
V: TRBV30
size: NA
CDR3: CASGLSGGYTF
DNA: TGTGCCAGCGGACTCTCAGGAGGCTACACCTTC

D: TRBD1
J: TRBJ1-4
V: TRBV19
size: NA
CDR3: CASRQGTHQATNEKLFF
DNA: TGTGCCAGTCGACAGGGGACTCATCAAGCAACTAATGAAAAACTGTTTTTT

D: TRBD1
J: TRBJ1-2
V: TRBV5-5
size: NA
CDR3: CASSPDRGGGYTF
DNA: TGTGCCAGCAGCCCAGACAGGGGGGGTGGCTACACCTTC

D: TRBD1
J: TRBJ1-1
V: TRBV11-2
size: NA
CDR3: CASSLEDGAAGGTEAFF
DNA: TGTGCCAGCAGCTTAGAAGACGGGGCGGCAGGGGGCACTGAAGCTTTCTTT

D: NA
J: TRBJ1-6
V: TRBV19
size: NA
CDR3: CASSNQGFNSPLHF
DNA: TGTGCCAGTAGTAACCAGGGCTTTAATTCACCCCTCCACTTT

D: NA
J: TRBJ2-2
V: TRBV29-1
size: NA
CDR3: CSADPWETGELFF
DNA: TGCAGCGCAGACCCTTGGGAGACCGGGGAGCTGTTTTTT

D: NA
J: TRBJ2-1
V: TRBV29-1
size: NA
CDR3: CSADRGYNEQFF
DNA: TGCAGCGCGGATCGGGGGTACAATGAGCAGTTCTTC

D: NA
J: TRBJ1-5
V: TRBV6-6
size: NA
CDR3: CASSRQGGSNQPQHF
DNA: TGTGCCAGCAGTCGCCAGGGTGGGAGCAATCAGCCCCAGCATTTT

D: NA
J: TRBJ1-5
V: TRBV5-1
size: once
CDR3: CASSVGSNQPQHF
DNA: TGCGCCAGCAGCGTTGGCAGCAATCAGCCCCAGCATTTT

D: TRBD2
J: TRBJ2-1
V: TRBV2
size: NA
CDR3: CASRSSGGLYNEQFF
DNA: TGTGCCAGCAGGTCTAGCGGGGGCCTATACAATGAGCAGTTCTTC

D: TRBD2
J: TRBJ2-2
V: TRBV5-4
size: NA
CDR3: CASSRPTSGDTGELFF
DNA: TGTGCCAGCAGCCGACCGACTAGCGGGGACACCGGGGAGCTGTTTTTT

D: NA
J: TRBJ2-1
V: TRBV19
size: NA
CDR3: CASSAPGQSSYNEQFF
DNA: TGTGCCAGTAGTGCTCCGGGACAATCCTCCTACAATGAGCAGTTCTTC

D: TRBD1
J: TRBJ2-3
V: TRBV5-4
size: NA
CDR3: CASSLDNRGPSTDTQYF
DNA: TGTGCCAGCAGCTTGGACAACAGGGGGCCGAGCACAGATACGCAGTATTTT

D: NA
J: TRBJ2-3
V: TRBV21-1
size: NA
CDR3: CASTQSRDPRCTDTQYF
DNA: TGTGCCAGCACCCAAAGCCGGGATCCGAGGTGCACAGATACGCAGTATTTT

D: NA
J: TRBJ2-5
V: TRBV5-1
size: NA
CDR3: CASSLGAETQYF
DNA: TGCGCCAGCAGCTTAGGGGCGGAGACCCAGTACTTC

D: TRBD1
J: TRBJ1-2
V: TRBV11-2
size: NA
CDR3: CASSLVIFGQGLYGYTF
DNA: TGTGCCAGCAGCTTAGTGATCTTCGGACAGGGGCTCTATGGCTACACCTTC

D: NA
J: TRBJ1-2
V: TRBV2
size: NA
CDR3: CASSFLYGYTF
DNA: TGTGCCAGCAGTTTCCTCTATGGCTACACCTTC

D: TRBD2
J: TRBJ2-7
V: TRBV7-9
size: NA
CDR3: CASSSALDPPGLYYEQYF
DNA: TGTGCCAGCAGCTCCGCCCTAGACCCTCCGGGACTATACTACGAGCAGTACTTC

D: NA
J: TRBJ1-4
V: TRBV5-1
size: NA
CDR3: CASSLVQTATNEKLFF
DNA: TGCGCCAGCAGCTTGGTTCAGACTGCAACTAATGAAAAACTGTTTTTT

D: TRBD2
J: TRBJ2-7
V: TRBV5-1
size: NA
CDR3: CASSLASGVGEQYF
DNA: TGCGCCAGCAGCTTGGCTAGCGGGGTCGGCGAGCAGTACTTC

D: NA
J: TRBJ1-1
V: TRBV10-3
size: NA
CDR3: CAISTGTEAFF
DNA: TGTGCCATCAGTACAGGGACTGAAGCTTTCTTT

D: NA
J: TRBJ2-1
V: TRBV30
size: NA
CDR3: CAWSAVDNEQFF
DNA: TGTGCCTGGAGTGCGGTAGACAATGAGCAGTTCTTC

D: NA
J: TRBJ2-4
V: TRBV30
size: NA
CDR3: CAWSVLSPSAKNIQYF
DNA: TGTGCCTGGAGTGTACTTTCGCCTTCGGCCAAAAACATTCAGTACTTC

D: NA
J: TRBJ2-2
V: TRBV5-5
size: NA
CDR3: CASSVDREAGELFF
DNA: TGTGCCAGCAGCGTAGACAGGGAGGCCGGGGAGCTGTTTTTT

D: NA
J: TRBJ1-4
V: TRBV7-9
size: NA
CDR3: CASSLGGITNEKLFF
DNA: TGTGCCAGCAGCTTGGGGGGTATCACTAATGAAAAACTGTTTTTT

D: TRBD1
J: TRBJ1-4
V: TRBV29-1
size: NA
CDR3: CSALPTGTGYEKLFF
DNA: TGCAGCGCACTCCCTACCGGGACAGGGTATGAAAAACTGTTTTTT

D: NA
J: TRBJ1-1
V: TRBV3-1/TRBV3-2
size: NA
CDR3: CASSSQGEAFF
DNA: TGTGCCAGCAGCTCTCAGGGTGAAGCTTTCTTT

D: TRBD1
J: TRBJ1-2
V: TRBV12-3/TRBV12-4
size: NA
CDR3: CANGDRGRAGYTF
DNA: TGTGCCAACGGCGACAGGGGACGAGCTGGCTACACCTTC

D: TRBD2
J: TRBJ2-3
V: TRBV5-1
size: NA
CDR3: CASSLSLAGRGTDTQYF
DNA: TGCGCCAGCAGCTTGAGTCTAGCGGGACGAGGCACAGATACGCAGTATTTT

D: NA
J: TRBJ1-1
V: TRBV2
size: NA
CDR3: CASSESPRNTEAFF
DNA: TGTGCCAGCAGTGAATCGCCTAGGAACACTGAAGCTTTCTTT

D: NA
J: TRBJ2-3
V: TRBV10-3
size: NA
CDR3: CAHSQDSGVRTDTQYF
DNA: TGTGCCCACTCCCAGGACAGCGGGGTTCGCACAGATACGCAGTATTTT

D: NA
J: TRBJ2-3
V: TRBV6-5
size: NA
CDR3: CASSYTSSGFTDTQYF
DNA: TGTGCCAGCAGTTACACCAGCTCGGGGTTCACAGATACGCAGTATTTT

D: NA
J: TRBJ1-1
V: TRBV10-1
size: NA
CDR3: CASSESEGRTEAFF
DNA: TGCGCCAGCAGTGAGTCTGAGGGAAGGACTGAAGCTTTCTTT

D: TRBD1
J: TRBJ1-2
V: TRBV15
size: once
CDR3: CATSFGQGPKGYTF
DNA: TGTGCCACCAGCTTCGGACAGGGGCCTAAAGGCTACACCTTC

D: NA
J: TRBJ1-1
V: TRBV7-9
size: NA
CDR3: CASSFSGVTEAFF
DNA: TGTGCCAGCAGCTTCTCGGGAGTCACTGAAGCTTTCTTT

D: TRBD1
J: TRBJ2-2
V: TRBV6-5
size: NA
CDR3: CASSYRRGSTGELFF
DNA: TGTGCCAGCAGTTACCGCAGGGGGAGCACCGGGGAGCTGTTTTTT

D: TRBD1
J: TRBJ2-3
V: TRBV30
size: NA
CDR3: CAWSVGQGGTDTQYF
DNA: TGTGCCTGGAGTGTGGGACAGGGCGGCACAGATACGCAGTATTTT

D: NA
J: TRBJ2-3
V: TRBV5-1
size: NA
CDR3: CASSMNREDTQYF
DNA: TGCGCCAGCAGCATGAACCGGGAAGATACGCAGTATTTT

D: TRBD1
J: TRBJ1-2
V: TRBV19
size: NA
CDR3: CASSTYFGGQDRGRYGYTF
DNA: TGTGCCAGTAGTACCTACTTCGGTGGACAGGACAGGGGGCGGTATGGCTACACCTTC

D: NA
J: TRBJ2-3
V: TRBV18
size: NA
CDR3: CASSPPGGPTNTQYF
DNA: TGTGCCAGCTCACCACCTGGGGGCCCGACAAATACGCAGTATTTT

D: NA
J: TRBJ2-1
V: TRBV5-1
size: NA
CDR3: CASSLQTGWRRGANEQFF
DNA: TGCGCCAGCAGCTTGCAAACAGGGTGGCGCCGCGGTGCGAATGAGCAGTTCTTC

D: NA
J: TRBJ1-5
V: TRBV30
size: NA
CDR3: CAWSVGGDYHQPQHF
DNA: TGTGCCTGGAGTGTCGGAGGGGACTACCATCAGCCCCAGCATTTT

D: TRBD1
J: TRBJ2-5
V: TRBV11-1
size: NA
CDR3: CASSFTQGAEETQYF
DNA: TGTGCCAGCAGCTTCACCCAGGGGGCGGAAGAGACCCAGTACTTC

D: NA
J: TRBJ1-6
V: TRBV5-1
size: NA
CDR3: CASSLAIRVASPLHF
DNA: TGCGCCAGCAGCTTGGCCATCAGGGTGGCCTCACCCCTCCACTTT

D: TRBD1
J: TRBJ2-3
V: TRBV12-5
size: NA
CDR3: CASGLKQGQGSDTQYF
DNA: TGTGCTAGTGGTTTGAAGCAGGGACAGGGGTCAGATACGCAGTATTTT

D: NA
J: TRBJ1-1
V: TRBV30
size: NA
CDR3: CASQQTNSVTEAFF
DNA: TGTGCCTCCCAACAGACGAATAGTGTCACTGAAGCTTTCTTT